Following are 11 T cell receptor beta chains from one sample sequenced in a study of blood T cell repertoires in COVID-19. Data came from immunoSEQ multiplex PCR; TCRdb stores just in-frame clones and leaves some out. There are some 190,000 clones in the sample; about 76% occur only once, and around 8.9% lies in the top ten. The material sequenced was peripheral blood. These receptors were taken from a woman aged 45-65 years with active or convalescent COVID-19.

This rearrangement joins TRBV2 to TRBJ1-4, with D possibly being TRBD1 (5 bases). V lost 9 bases, J lost 7 bases, and 15 bases lay in between. Germline-derived CDR1 and CDR2 are SNHLY and FYNNEI. The CDR3 has 13 residues. CDR3 sequence reads: CASKQALREKLFF. In DNA, the CDR3 is TGTGCCAGTAAACAGGCTCTTCGTGAAAAACTGTTTTTT.

The chain employs TRBV18 and TRBJ1-2; D might be TRBD1 (6 bases). The CDR3 is made up of 14 amino acids. Trimming stripped 2 bases from V and 6 bases from J, with 13 bases between. From germline, CDR1 is KGHSH and CDR2 LQKENI. CDR3 bases: TGTGCCAGCTCACCAGTCCGACAGGCCGATGGCTACACCTTC. This encodes CASSPVRQADGYTF.

This clone was detected only once. This chain joins TRBV7-9 and TRBJ1-3; no clear D gene. Germline V gene data show CDR1 as SEHNR and CDR2 as FQNEAQ (reference sequence). The length of the CDR3 is 15 residues. V gave up 7 bases and J gave up 0 bases, with 13 bases separating them. DNA for the CDR3: TGTGCCAGCACGATAGCCGGGGTCTCTGGAAACACCATATATTTT. Amino acids: CASTIAGVSGNTIYF.

The chain links TRBV12-3 or TRBV12-4 to TRBJ1-1; D gene unclear. V was clipped by 0 bases and J by 4 bases, with 3 bases between them. This CDR3 has 12 amino acids. The chain's CDR3 is CASSLAATEAFF. CDR3 sequence (DNA): TGTGCCAGCAGTTTAGCGGCCACTGAAGCTTTCTTT.

This clone was found once. The chain recombines TRBV12-3 or TRBV12-4 with TRBJ2-5; TRBD1 is a possible D gene (6 bases). The length of the CDR3 is 13 residues. V dropped 6 bases and J dropped 5 bases, with 13 bases sitting between them. The CDR3 DNA follows: TGTGCCAGCAGATCCACAGGGATGGAGACCCAGTACTTC. This translates into CASRSTGMETQYF.

This clone was counted a few times. V gene TRBV7-9 combines with J gene TRBJ1-2, with D unresolved. The ends were cut back, 5 bases at V and 7 bases at J, with 11 bases in the middle. From germline, CDR1 is SEHNR and CDR2 FQNEAQ (reference sequence). The CDR3 consists of 12 residues. CDR3: CASSPPGSGYTF. DNA for the CDR3: TGTGCCAGCAGCCCACCCGGTTCTGGCTACACCTTC.

The V gene is TRBV29-1, the J gene TRBJ1-1, with a possible D match to TRBD1 (5 bases). V was pared by 5 bases and J by 11 bases, with 18 bases between. Germline CDR1 reads SQVTM; CDR2 reads ANQGSEA. There are 12 residues in the CDR3. In DNA, the CDR3 is TGCAGCGTTTATTTGGGAGGGGCTGTGGCTTTCTTT. Protein sequence: CSVYLGGAVAFF. Full variable domain (rest looked up from reference TRBV29-1 and TRBJ1-1): SAVISQKPSRDICQRGTSLTIQCQVDSQVTMMFWYRQQPGQSLTLIATANQGSEATYESGFVIDKFPISRPNLTFSTLTVSNMSPEDSSIYLCSVYLGGAVAFFGQGTRLTVV.

Here the CDR3 reads CASSPGTANYEQYF. CDR3 sequence (DNA): TGTGCCAGCAGCCCCGGGACAGCGAACTACGAGCAGTACTTC. V gene TRBV6-2 or TRBV6-3 combines with J gene TRBJ2-7, with TRBD1 matching over 7 bases. Looked up from germline, CDR1 is MNHEY and CDR2 is SVGEGT. With V trimmed by 6 bases and J by 3 bases, 8 bases remained unmatched. CDR3 length equals 14 residues.

V gene TRBV6-5 combines with J gene TRBJ2-1, with 8 bases identical to TRBD1. Germline assignment: CDR1 MNHEY and CDR2 SVGAGI. The CDR3 extends over 14 amino acids. The V and J ends lost 7 bases and 6 bases, in that order; junction bases with no gene match: 8. The CDR3 nucleotides read TGTGCCAGCACCACGGACAGGGTGGGCAATGAGCAGTTCTTC. It encodes CASTTDRVGNEQFF.

The rearrangement joins TRBV7-9 to TRBJ1-5, with 9 positions matching TRBD1. The V and J ends lost 6 bases and 7 bases, in that order; junction bases with no gene match: 7. In germline, CDR1 is SEHNR, CDR2 FQNEAQ (reference sequence). The CDR3 runs to 14 residues. The CDR3 here is CASSLTGGEQPQHF. In DNA, the CDR3 is TGTGCCAGCAGTCTCACAGGGGGCGAACAGCCCCAGCATTTT.

In its sample, this clone was seen a few times. The gene calls are TRBV27 and TRBJ2-5, with 8 positions matching TRBD2. Per the germline V gene, CDR1 is MNHEY and CDR2 is SMNVEV (reference sequence). The CDR3 spans 13 residues. J was trimmed by 5 bases and V by 3 bases; bases with no gene match: 2. The CDR3 here is CASSFQRGETQYF. The CDR3 nucleotides read TGTGCCAGCAGTTTCCAGCGGGGGGAGACCCAGTACTTC.